The T cell receptor (beta chain) under discussion was sequenced for a study of blood T cell repertoires in COVID-19. Across the whole study: The samples span acute and convalescent COVID-19 from the United States, Italy and Spain. The analysed material was cDNA or gDNA that came from T cells, B-cell-depleted T cells, or PBMCs.

This clone appeared once. Original data processing: Nucleated cell counts were estimated from reference gene primer amplification. Sequenced by immunoSEQ multiplex PCR; TCRdb stores in-frame clones only, minus some. V and J calls and clone size are those listed in that table; D and trimming were worked out from the DNA. Of about 49,000 clones in the sample, approximately 90% were seen once. CDR1 and CDR2 (germline): PRHDT, FYEKMQ (reference sequence). The CDR3 sequence is 15 residues long. The V gene end was trimmed by 5 bases and the J gene end by 4 bases; junction bases not matched to a gene: 9. The chain combines TRBV13 with TRBJ1-2; TRBD1 matches 8 bases. This TCR came from an elderly man with acute or convalescent COVID-19. Material: peripheral blood. Written as DNA, the CDR3 is TGTGCCAGCAGCCTTGGACAGGGTGGCGTCTATGGCTACACCTTC. Translated: CASSLGQGGVYGYTF.